This T cell receptor (beta chain) appears in the sequencing data of a study of blood T cells in healthy people across ages. This clonotype came up a few times. Germline V lookup: CDR1 SGDLS, CDR2 YYNGEE. CDR3 length: 14 amino acids. Trimming cost V 0 bases and J 2 bases, with 9 bases left between them. A second roughly 6 to 11 cycle PCR used barcoded and J-beta primers. TCRdb ran MiXCR on the 5' RACE reads and lists one entry per CDR3 protein. The table includes more than 600,000 distinct CDR3 sequences, 20% to 25% detected once. These sequences were also reported in another study, on T cells of mothers and their children.

The TCR comes from a boy between 10 and 17 years old in good health. This chain connects TRBV9 to TRBJ2-7, with D unresolved. Material for sequencing was blood. The CDR3 region has the DNA TGTGCCAGCAGCGTAGCTGTCGGTCCCTACGAGCAGTACTTC. Translated: CASSVAVGPYEQYF.